Following are 5 T cell receptor beta chains from one sample sequenced in a study of T cells in Graves' hyperthyroidism and ophthalmopathy. RNA transcripts provided the source from which TCR beta CDR3 regions were amplified. HTBI primers were the set used in a first-round RT-PCR of the TCR CDR3. From the multiplex PCR reads, TCRdb called clonotypes with MiXCR, one entry per CDR3 protein. The table records about 150,000 distinct CDR3 sequences, about 20% of them present only once. What was sequenced was blood. The receptor set was obtained from a woman in her forties or fifties with Graves' hyperthyroidism that later progressed to Graves' ophthalmopathy.

V gene TRBV10-2 combines with J gene TRBJ2-2; TRBD2 matches 10 bases. The germline V gene has CDR1 WSHSY and CDR2 SAAADI. V trimming: 8 bases; J trimming: 2 bases; junction bases outside the gene matches: 11. This CDR3 spans 17 amino acids. CDR3 nucleotides: TGCGCCAGCGCATGGACTAGCGGTCTCTCAAACACCGGGGAGCTGTTTTTT. Residues: CASAWTSGLSNTGELFF.

This clonotype was observed a few times. The chain combines TRBV18 with TRBJ2-1; 11 bases map to TRBD2. The J segment lost 7 bases and the V segment lost 3 bases, leaving 5 bases of the junction unmatched. The CDR3 sequence is 15 residues long. Germline assignment: CDR1 KGHSH and CDR2 LQKENI. The CDR3 nucleotides read TGTGCCAGCTCACCCCTTAGCGGGAGGGGGAATGAGCAGTTCTTC. Its translation is CASSPLSGRGNEQFF.

V and J are TRBV12-3 or TRBV12-4 and TRBJ1-1; no clear D gene. The CDR3 covers 12 residues. Trimming took 8 bases from V and 6 from J, leaving 13 bases between them. The CDR3 loop is CASGGFGAEAFF. The CDR3 nucleotides read TGTGCCAGCGGAGGGTTCGGGGCTGAAGCTTTCTTT.

This clonotype has only a few counts. The rearrangement uses TRBV12-3 or TRBV12-4 and TRBJ2-6; D unclear. The CDR3 has 14 residues. V lost 6 bases and J 4 bases, leaving 10 bases between the germline ends. This CDR3 reads CASRTSRGANVLTF. The CDR3 nucleotides are TGTGCCAGCAGGACAAGCAGGGGGGCCAACGTCCTGACTTTC.

The chain recombines TRBV5-1 with TRBJ2-3; D is tentatively TRBD1 or TRBD2 (6 bases each). Deletions cut 1 base from V and 2 bases from J, with 11 bases between. The germline V gene encodes CDR1 SGHRS and CDR2 YFSETQ. The CDR3 spans 15 residues. DNA of the CDR3: TGCGCCAGCAGCTTGCGGGGGCTTAACACAGATACGCAGTATTTT. This codes for CASSLRGLNTDTQYF.